This entry is about one T cell receptor (beta chain). These data originate in a study of blood T cells in healthy people across ages. A J-beta primer mix and a sample-barcoded 5' primer were used in a second PCR of roughly 6 to 11 cycles. MiXCR, run by TCRdb on the 5' RACE reads, gives a single entry per CDR3 protein. The sample lists about 500,000 distinct CDR3 sequences; about 24% were seen once. The germline gives CDR1 MGHDK, CDR2 SYGVNS. The CDR3 has 14 residues. V was pared by 1 base and J by 7 bases, with 7 bases of the junction left unmatched. The same data also went into a second study, on T cells of mothers and their children.

The receptor was isolated from a boy aged 5-17 years in good health. The rearrangement uses TRBV25-1 and TRBJ2-7; 7 nucleotides align to TRBD1. Sequenced input: blood. The CDR3 DNA reads TGTGCCAGCAGTGAATTCCACAGGGGAACTGAGCAGTACTTC. It is translated as CASSEFHRGTEQYF.